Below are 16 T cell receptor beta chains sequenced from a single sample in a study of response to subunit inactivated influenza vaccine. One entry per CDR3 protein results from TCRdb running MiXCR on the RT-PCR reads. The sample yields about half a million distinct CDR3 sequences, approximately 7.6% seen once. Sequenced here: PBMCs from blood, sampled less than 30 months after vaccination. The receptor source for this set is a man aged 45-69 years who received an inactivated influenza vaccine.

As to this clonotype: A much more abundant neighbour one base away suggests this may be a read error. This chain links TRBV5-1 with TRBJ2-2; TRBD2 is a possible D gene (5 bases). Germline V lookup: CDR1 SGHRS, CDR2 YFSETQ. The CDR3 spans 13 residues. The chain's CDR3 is CASSFGEAGELLF. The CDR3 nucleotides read TGCGCCAGCAGCTTTGGCGAGGCCGGGGAGCTGCTTTTT.

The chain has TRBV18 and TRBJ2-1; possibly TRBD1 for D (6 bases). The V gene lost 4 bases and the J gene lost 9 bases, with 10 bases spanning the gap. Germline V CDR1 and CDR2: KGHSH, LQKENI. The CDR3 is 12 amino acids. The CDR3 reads CASSRETGEQFF. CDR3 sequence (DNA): TGTGCCAGCTCACGAGAGACAGGTGAGCAGTTCTTC.

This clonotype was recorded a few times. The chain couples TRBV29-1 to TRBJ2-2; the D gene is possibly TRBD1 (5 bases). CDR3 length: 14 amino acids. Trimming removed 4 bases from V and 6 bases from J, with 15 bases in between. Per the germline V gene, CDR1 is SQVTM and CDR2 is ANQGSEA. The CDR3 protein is CSVAAGNGAGELFF. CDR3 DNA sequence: TGCAGCGTTGCCGCAGGGAATGGAGCCGGGGAGCTGTTTTTT.

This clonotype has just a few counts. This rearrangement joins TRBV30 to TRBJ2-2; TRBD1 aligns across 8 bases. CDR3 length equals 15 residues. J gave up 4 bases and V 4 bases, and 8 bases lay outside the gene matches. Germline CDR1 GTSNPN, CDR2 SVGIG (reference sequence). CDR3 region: CAWKRQGSGTGELFF. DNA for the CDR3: TGTGCCTGGAAACGACAGGGGTCGGGCACCGGGGAGCTGTTTTTT.

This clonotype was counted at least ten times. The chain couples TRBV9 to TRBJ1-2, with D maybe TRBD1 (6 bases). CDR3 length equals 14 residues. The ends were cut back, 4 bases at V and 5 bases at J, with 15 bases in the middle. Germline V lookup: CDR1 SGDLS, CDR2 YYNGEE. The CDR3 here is CASSPTGSGYGYTF. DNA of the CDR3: TGTGCCAGCAGCCCCACAGGGAGCGGGTATGGCTACACCTTC.

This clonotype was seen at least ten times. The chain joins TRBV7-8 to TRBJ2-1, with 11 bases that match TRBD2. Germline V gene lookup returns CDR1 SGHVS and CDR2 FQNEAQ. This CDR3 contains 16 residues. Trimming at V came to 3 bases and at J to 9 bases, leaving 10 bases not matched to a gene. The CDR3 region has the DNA TGTGCCAGCAGCTTCGGACTAGCGGGTGCATTTGGTGAGCAGTTCTTC. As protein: CASSFGLAGAFGEQFF.

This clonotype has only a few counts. CDR3 bases: TGTGCCAGCAGCTTAAATTCTCCCGGGGAGCTGTTTTTT. This gives the protein CASSLNSPGELFF. This sequence joins TRBV7-9 and TRBJ2-2; D call uncertain. Between the trimmed V and J ends, which lost 2 bases and 6 bases, there was a span of 7 bases. Germline lookup yields CDR1 SEHNR and CDR2 FQNEAQ (reference sequence). The CDR3 totals 13 residues. The whole variable domain, filled in from reference TRBV7-9 and TRBJ2-2, reads DTGVSQNPRHKITKRGQNVTFRCDPISEHNRLYWYRQTLGQGPEFLTYFQNEAQLEKSRLLSDRFSAERPKGSFSTLEIQRTEQGDSAMYLCASSLNSPGELFFGEGSRLTVL.

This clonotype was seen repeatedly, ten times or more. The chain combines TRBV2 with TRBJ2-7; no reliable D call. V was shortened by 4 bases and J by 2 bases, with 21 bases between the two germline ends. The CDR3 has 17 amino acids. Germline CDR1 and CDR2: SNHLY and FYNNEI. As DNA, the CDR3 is TGTGCCAGCAGTGGTGGCATGTTCGAACCAGGACCCTACGAGCAGTACTTC. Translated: CASSGGMFEPGPYEQYF.

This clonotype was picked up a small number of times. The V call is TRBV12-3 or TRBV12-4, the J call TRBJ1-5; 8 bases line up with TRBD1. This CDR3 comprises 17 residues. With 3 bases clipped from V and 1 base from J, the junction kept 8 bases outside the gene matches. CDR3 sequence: CASSLATGGWSNQPQHF. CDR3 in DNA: TGTGCCAGCAGTTTGGCTACAGGGGGATGGAGCAATCAGCCCCAGCATTTT.

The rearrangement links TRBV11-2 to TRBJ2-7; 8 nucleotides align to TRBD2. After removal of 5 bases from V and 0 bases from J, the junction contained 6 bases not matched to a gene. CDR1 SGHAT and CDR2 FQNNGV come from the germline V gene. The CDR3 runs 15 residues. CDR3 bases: TGTGCCAGCAGCCTTCGGGGGGGGCCCTCCTACGAGCAGTACTTC. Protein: CASSLRGGPSYEQYF.

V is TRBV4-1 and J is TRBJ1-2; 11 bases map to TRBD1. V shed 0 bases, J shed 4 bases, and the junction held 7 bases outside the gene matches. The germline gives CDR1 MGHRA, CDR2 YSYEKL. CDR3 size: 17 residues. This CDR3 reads CASSQDQGTGGIYGYTF. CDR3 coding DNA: TGCGCCAGCAGCCAAGATCAAGGGACAGGGGGGATCTATGGCTACACCTTC.

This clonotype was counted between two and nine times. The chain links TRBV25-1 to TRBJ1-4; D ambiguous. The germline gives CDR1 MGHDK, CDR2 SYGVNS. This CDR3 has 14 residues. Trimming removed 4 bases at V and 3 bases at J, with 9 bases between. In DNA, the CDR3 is TGTGCCAGCAGTGTAAGCCCGGCTAATGAAAAACTGTTTTTT. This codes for CASSVSPANEKLFF.

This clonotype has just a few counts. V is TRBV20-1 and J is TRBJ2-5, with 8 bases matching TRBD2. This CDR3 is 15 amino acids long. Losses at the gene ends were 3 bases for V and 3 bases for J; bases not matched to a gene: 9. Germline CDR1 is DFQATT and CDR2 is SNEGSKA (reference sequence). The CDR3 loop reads CSASGTSGSEETQYF. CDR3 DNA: TGCAGTGCTAGCGGAACTAGCGGCTCGGAAGAGACCCAGTACTTC.

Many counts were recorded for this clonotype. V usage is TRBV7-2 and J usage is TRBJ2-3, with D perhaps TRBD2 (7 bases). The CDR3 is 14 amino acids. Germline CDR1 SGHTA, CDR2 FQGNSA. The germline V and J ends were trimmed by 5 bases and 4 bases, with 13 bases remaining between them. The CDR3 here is CASSPGGWSDTQYF. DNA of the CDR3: TGTGCCAGCAGCCCGGGGGGCTGGTCAGATACGCAGTATTTT.

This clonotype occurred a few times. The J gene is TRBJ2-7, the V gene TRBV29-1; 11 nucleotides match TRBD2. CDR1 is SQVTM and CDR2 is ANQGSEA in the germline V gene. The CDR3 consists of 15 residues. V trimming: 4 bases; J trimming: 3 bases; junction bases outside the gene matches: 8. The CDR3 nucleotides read TGCAGCGTTGTTCTGACTAGCGGGGTGCACTACGAGCAGTACTTC. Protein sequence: CSVVLTSGVHYEQYF.

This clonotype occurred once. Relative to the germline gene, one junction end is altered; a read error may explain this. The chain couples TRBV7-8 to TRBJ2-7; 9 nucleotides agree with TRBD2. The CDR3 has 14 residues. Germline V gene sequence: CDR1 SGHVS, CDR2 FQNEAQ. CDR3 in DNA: TGTGCCGGCAGCTTGACTAGCGGAGCCTACGAGCAGTACTTC. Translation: CAGSLTSGAYEQYF.